This TCR beta chain derives from a study of T cells in localized non-small cell lung cancer. Assay: immunoSEQ multiplex PCR; the TCRdb copy retains only in-frame clones and omits some. The sample carries tens of thousands of clones, approximately 80% recorded once. Study-wide results and limits: The study detected a median roughly 61 of the top 100 tumor clones in adjacent lung. Investigators sequenced only a single tumor region, leaving heterogeneity possible. The highest T cell clonality was in uninvolved adjacent lung, above tumor. Overall survival was longer when the density of T cells in the blood was higher.

About this clone: Its antigen remains unidentified.

CDR3 length: 15 amino acids. Germline V gene lookup returns CDR1 LNHDA and CDR2 SQIVND (reference sequence). The V segment lost 4 bases and the J segment 3 bases; nucleotides outside the gene matches: 5. The clonotype comes from a man between 40 and 69 years old with stage II lung adenocarcinoma. The chain recombines TRBV19 with TRBJ2-2, with 7 bases aligning to TRBD1. Here the sequenced sample was PBMCs, taken before any cancer treatment. The CDR3 DNA reads TGTGCCAGTAGTACCCGACAGGGATACACCGGGGAGCTGTTTTTT. It is translated as CASSTRQGYTGELFF.